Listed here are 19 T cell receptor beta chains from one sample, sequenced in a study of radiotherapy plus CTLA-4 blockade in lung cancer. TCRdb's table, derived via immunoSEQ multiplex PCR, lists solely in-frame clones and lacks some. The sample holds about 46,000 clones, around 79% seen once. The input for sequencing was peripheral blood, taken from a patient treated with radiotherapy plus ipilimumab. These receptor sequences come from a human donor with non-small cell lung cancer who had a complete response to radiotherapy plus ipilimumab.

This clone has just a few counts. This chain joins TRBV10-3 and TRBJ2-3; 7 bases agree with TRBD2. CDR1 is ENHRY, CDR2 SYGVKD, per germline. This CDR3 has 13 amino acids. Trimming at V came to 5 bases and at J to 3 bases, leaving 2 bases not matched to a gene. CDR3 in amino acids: CAISWTSTDTQYF. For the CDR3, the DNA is TGTGCCATCAGTTGGACTAGTACAGATACGCAGTATTTT.

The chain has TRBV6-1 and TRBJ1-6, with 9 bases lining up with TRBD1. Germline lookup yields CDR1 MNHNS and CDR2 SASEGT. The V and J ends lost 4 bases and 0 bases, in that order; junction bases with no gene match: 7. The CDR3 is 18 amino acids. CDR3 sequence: CASSGGQGDNSYNSPLHF. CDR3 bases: TGTGCCAGCAGTGGGGGACAGGGTGACAACTCCTATAATTCACCCCTCCACTTT.

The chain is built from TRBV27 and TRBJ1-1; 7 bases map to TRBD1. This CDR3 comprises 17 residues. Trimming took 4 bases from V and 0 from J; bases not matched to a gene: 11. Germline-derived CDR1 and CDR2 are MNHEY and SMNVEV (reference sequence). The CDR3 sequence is CASSSADRVRVNTEAFF. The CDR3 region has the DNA TGTGCCAGCAGTTCCGCTGACAGGGTTCGGGTGAACACTGAAGCTTTCTTT.

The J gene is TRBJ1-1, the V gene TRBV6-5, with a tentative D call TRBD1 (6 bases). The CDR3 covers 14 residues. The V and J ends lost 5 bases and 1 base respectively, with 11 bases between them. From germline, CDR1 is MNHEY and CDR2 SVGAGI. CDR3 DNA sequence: TGTGCCAGCAGTCGACAGGTTAGGAACACTGAAGCTTTCTTT. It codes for CASSRQVRNTEAFF.

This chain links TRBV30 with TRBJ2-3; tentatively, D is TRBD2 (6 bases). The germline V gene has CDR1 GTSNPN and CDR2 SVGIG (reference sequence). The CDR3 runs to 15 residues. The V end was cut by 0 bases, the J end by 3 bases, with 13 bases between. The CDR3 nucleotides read TGTGCCTGGAGTGTACTTGGGAGGTGGACAGATACGCAGTATTTT. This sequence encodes CAWSVLGRWTDTQYF.

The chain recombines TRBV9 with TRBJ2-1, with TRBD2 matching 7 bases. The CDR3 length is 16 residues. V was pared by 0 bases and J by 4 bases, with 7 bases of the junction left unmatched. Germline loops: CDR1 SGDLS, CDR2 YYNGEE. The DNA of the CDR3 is TGTGCCAGCAGCGTAGGTAGGCGGGGGAGATACAATGAGCAGTTCTTC. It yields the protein CASSVGRRGRYNEQFF. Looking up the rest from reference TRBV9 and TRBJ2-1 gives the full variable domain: DSGVTQTPKHLITATGQRVTLRCSPRSGDLSVYWYQQSLDQGLQFLIQYYNGEERAKGNILERFSAQQFPDLHSELNLSSLELGDSALYFCASSVGRRGRYNEQFFGPGTRLTVL.

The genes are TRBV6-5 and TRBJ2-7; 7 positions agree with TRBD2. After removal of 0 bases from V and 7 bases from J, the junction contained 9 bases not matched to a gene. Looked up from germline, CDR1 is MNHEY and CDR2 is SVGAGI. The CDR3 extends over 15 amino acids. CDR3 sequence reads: CASSYSGGTLREQYF. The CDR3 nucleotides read TGTGCCAGCAGTTACTCGGGAGGGACCTTACGGGAGCAGTACTTC.

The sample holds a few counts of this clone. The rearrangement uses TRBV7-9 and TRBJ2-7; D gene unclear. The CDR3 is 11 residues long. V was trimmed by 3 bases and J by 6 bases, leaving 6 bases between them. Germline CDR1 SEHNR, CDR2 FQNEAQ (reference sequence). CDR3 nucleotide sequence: TGTGCCAGCAGCTTTGCGATCGAGCAGTACTTC. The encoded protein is CASSFAIEQYF.

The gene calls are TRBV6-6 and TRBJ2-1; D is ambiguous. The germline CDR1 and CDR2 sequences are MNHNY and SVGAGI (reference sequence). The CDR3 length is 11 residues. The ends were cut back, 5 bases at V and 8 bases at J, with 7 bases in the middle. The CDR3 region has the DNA TGTGCCAGCAGTCCCAGCGATGAGCAGTTCTTC. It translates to CASSPSDEQFF.

CDR3 in DNA: TGTGCCAGCAGCCCGTCACCGGGACAGGGGAGCACCGGGGAGCTGTTTTTT. It yields the protein CASSPSPGQGSTGELFF. The chain joins TRBV7-6 to TRBJ2-2; TRBD1 matches 10 bases. Trimming removed 5 bases from V and 4 bases from J; junction bases left unmatched: 10. Germline V gene sequence: CDR1 SGHVS, CDR2 FNYEAQ. The CDR3 spans 17 residues.

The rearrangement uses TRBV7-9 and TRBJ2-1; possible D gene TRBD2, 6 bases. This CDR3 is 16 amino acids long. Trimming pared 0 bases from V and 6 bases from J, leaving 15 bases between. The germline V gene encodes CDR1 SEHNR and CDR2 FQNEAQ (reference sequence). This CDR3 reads CASSLALGMGGNEQFF. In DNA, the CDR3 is TGTGCCAGCAGCTTAGCTCTGGGGATGGGAGGCAATGAGCAGTTCTTC.

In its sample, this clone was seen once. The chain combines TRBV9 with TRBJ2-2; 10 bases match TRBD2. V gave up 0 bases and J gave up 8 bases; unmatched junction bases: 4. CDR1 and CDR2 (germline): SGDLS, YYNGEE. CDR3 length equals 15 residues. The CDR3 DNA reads TGTGCCAGCAGCGTAGAACTAGCGGGGAGAGGGGAGCTGTTTTTT. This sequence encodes CASSVELAGRGELFF.

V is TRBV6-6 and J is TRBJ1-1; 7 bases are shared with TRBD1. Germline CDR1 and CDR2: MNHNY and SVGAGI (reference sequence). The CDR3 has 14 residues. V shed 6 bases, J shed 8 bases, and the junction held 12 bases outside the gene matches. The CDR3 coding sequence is TGTGCCAGCAGGAGGGATTCACAGGGGACCGAAGCTTTCTTT. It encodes CASRRDSQGTEAFF.

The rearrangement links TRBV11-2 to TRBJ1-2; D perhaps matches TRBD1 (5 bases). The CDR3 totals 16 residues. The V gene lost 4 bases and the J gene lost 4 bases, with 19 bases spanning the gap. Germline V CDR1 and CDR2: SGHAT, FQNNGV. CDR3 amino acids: CASSSPRAGVGYGYTF. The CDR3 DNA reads TGTGCCAGCAGCTCCCCCCGGGCGGGGGTTGGCTATGGCTACACCTTC.

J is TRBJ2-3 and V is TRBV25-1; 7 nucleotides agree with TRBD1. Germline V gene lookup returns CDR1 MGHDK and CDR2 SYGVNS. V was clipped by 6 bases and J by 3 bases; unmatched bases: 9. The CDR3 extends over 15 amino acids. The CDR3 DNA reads TGTGCCAGCAGCCCCGCTAACAGGGGAACAGATACGCAGTATTTT. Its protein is CASSPANRGTDTQYF.

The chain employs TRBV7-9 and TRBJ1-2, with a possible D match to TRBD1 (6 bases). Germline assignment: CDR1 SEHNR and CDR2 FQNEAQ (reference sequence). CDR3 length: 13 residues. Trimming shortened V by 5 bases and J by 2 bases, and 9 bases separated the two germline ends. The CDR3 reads CASSRDKNYGYTF. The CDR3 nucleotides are TGTGCCAGCAGCCGGGACAAGAACTATGGCTACACCTTC.

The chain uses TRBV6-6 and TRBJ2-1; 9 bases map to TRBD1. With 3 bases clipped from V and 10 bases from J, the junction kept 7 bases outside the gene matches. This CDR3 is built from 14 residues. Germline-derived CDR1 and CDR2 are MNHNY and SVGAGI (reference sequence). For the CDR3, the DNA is TGTGCCAGCAGTTATCAACAGGGGGCTAGCGAGCAGTTCTTC. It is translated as CASSYQQGASEQFF.

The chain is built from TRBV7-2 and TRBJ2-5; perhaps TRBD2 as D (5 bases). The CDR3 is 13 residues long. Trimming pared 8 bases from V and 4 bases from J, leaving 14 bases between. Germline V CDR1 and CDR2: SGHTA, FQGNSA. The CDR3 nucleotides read TGTGCCAGCTCCCGCGGGCTTTTAGAGACCCAGTACTTC. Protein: CASSRGLLETQYF. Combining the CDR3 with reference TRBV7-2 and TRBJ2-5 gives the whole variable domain GAGVSQSPSNKVTEKGKDVELRCDPISGHTALYWYRQSLGQGLEFLIYFQGNSAPDKSGLPSDRFSAERTGGSVSTLTIQRTQQEDSAVYLCASSRGLLETQYFGPGTRLLVL.

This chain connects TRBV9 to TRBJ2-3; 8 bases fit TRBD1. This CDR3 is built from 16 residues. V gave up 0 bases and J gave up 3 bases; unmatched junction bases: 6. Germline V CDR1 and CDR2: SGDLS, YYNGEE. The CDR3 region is CASSVGIQGATDTQYF. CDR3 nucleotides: TGTGCCAGCAGCGTAGGGATCCAGGGGGCTACAGATACGCAGTATTTT.